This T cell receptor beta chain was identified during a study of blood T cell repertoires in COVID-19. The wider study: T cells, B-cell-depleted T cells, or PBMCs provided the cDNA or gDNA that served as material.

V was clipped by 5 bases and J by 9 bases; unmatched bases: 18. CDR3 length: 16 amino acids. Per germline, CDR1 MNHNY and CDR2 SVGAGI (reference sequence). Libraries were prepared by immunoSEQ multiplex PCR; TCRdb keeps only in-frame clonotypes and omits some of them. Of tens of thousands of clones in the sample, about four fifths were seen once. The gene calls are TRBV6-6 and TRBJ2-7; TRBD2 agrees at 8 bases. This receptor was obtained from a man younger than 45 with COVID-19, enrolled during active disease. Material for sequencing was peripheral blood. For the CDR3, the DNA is TGTGCCAGCAGTCCAGGGGTAGCGGGGCCTTTTTCAGGGCAGTACTTC. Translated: CASSPGVAGPFSGQYF.